Below are 27 T cell receptor beta chains sequenced from a single sample in a study of technical replicates of blood from a few donors. Clones were read by immunoSEQ multiplex PCR, and TCRdb kept only the in-frame ones, dropping some. The repertoire includes 80,000 to 95,000 clones, roughly 96% of them detected once, and around 0.28% sits in the top ten. Sequences were obtained from T cells isolated from PBMCs. The source of these receptors is a human donor in good health.

The genes are TRBV29-1 and TRBJ1-4; D is perhaps TRBD1 (5 bases). CDR3 size: 14 residues. V shed 6 bases and J shed 8 bases, with 19 bases lying between them. Germline values: CDR1 SQVTM, CDR2 ANQGSEA. The CDR3 here is CSVAPGGTREKLFF. In DNA form, the CDR3 reads TGCAGCGTGGCACCCGGGGGGACCCGGGAAAAACTGTTTTTT.

This clone appeared a single time. This chain joins TRBV19 and TRBJ2-7; D perhaps matches TRBD1 (5 bases). Trimming pared 3 bases from V and 1 base from J, leaving 13 bases between. This CDR3 spans 15 amino acids. Germline V lookup: CDR1 LNHDA, CDR2 SQIVND (reference sequence). In DNA, the CDR3 is TGTGCCAGTAGTATGGGGCAGGTCCTGTCCTACGAGCAGTACTTC. Translation: CASSMGQVLSYEQYF.

The V gene is TRBV4-3, the J gene TRBJ2-5; TRBD2 might be the D (6 bases). Germline V gene sequence: CDR1 LGHNA, CDR2 YSLEER. V dropped 3 bases and J dropped 2 bases, with 13 bases sitting between them. The CDR3 is 15 amino acids. The CDR3 coding sequence is TGCGCCAGCAGCCAGGAAACTAGCTTACAAGAGACCCAGTACTTC. Its translation: CASSQETSLQETQYF.

The chain recombines TRBV7-8 with TRBJ1-1; 8 nucleotides align to TRBD1. CDR3 length: 16 amino acids. Germline V gene lookup returns CDR1 SGHVS and CDR2 FQNEAQ. The junction had 7 bases not matched to a gene; V was cut back by 1 base and J by 3 bases. CDR3 coding DNA: TGTGCCAGCAGCTTAGTACAGGGGGATACGTACACTGAAGCTTTCTTT. This sequence encodes CASSLVQGDTYTEAFF.

The chain joins TRBV2 to TRBJ2-7; 11 bases are shared with TRBD1. Trimming took 8 bases from V and 5 from J; bases not matched to a gene: 11. The CDR3 has 15 residues. Germline lookup yields CDR1 SNHLY and CDR2 FYNNEI. The chain's CDR3 is CASDTSGQGGHEQYF. In DNA form, the CDR3 reads TGTGCCAGCGATACATCGGGACAGGGGGGTCACGAGCAGTACTTC.

This sequence joins TRBV2 and TRBJ2-1, with D possibly matching TRBD2 (6 bases). Per the germline V gene, CDR1 is SNHLY and CDR2 is FYNNEI. V lost 5 bases to trimming and J lost 5 bases, with 10 bases between them. This CDR3 region has 13 residues. This CDR3 reads CASSSTSNNEQFF. CDR3 nucleotide sequence: TGTGCCAGCAGTTCTACTAGCAACAATGAGCAGTTCTTC.

The chain joins TRBV7-9 to TRBJ1-5; D not resolved. CDR1 is SEHNR, CDR2 FQNEAQ, per germline (reference sequence). The length of the CDR3 is 14 residues. V was cut by 1 base and J by 9 bases, with 13 bases left in between. The CDR3 loop reads CASSLEGSSGPQHF. CDR3 DNA: TGTGCCAGCAGCTTAGAAGGGAGCTCGGGGCCCCAGCATTTT.

The rearrangement joins TRBV6-1 to TRBJ2-1, with 8 positions matching TRBD2. Germline-derived CDR1 and CDR2 are MNHNS and SASEGT. The CDR3 has 18 amino acids. The V and J ends lost 3 bases and 0 bases, in that order; junction bases with no gene match: 10. The DNA of the CDR3 is TGTGCCAGCAGTGAGGTGCTAGCGGGTTTACTCTCCTACAATGAGCAGTTCTTC. Amino acid sequence: CASSEVLAGLLSYNEQFF.

The J gene is TRBJ1-1, the V gene TRBV28; perhaps TRBD1 as D (5 bases). Germline lookup yields CDR1 MDHEN and CDR2 SYDVKM. The V end lost 6 bases, the J end lost 3 bases, and 14 bases lay between the germline ends. The CDR3 contains 14 residues. The CDR3 region is CASRPATGYTEAFF. CDR3 coding DNA: TGTGCCAGCAGACCCGCTACAGGATACACTGAAGCTTTCTTT.

The genes are TRBV7-9 and TRBJ2-7, with a possible D match to TRBD1 (5 bases). The CDR3 consists of 14 residues. Germline loops: CDR1 SEHNR, CDR2 FQNEAQ (reference sequence). V was clipped by 2 bases and J by 2 bases, with 10 bases between them. This CDR3 reads CASSLQGIAYEQYF. In DNA, the CDR3 is TGTGCCAGCAGCTTACAGGGAATAGCCTACGAGCAGTACTTC.

The chain is built from TRBV19 and TRBJ2-7; D is possibly TRBD2 (6 bases). This CDR3 contains 14 residues. Germline V gives CDR1 LNHDA, CDR2 SQIVND (reference sequence). Trimming took off 4 bases at V and 4 bases at J, with 14 bases between the two ends. CDR3 DNA: TGTGCCAGTAGTAACCACCCGGGAGTTTACGAGCAGTACTTC. It is translated as CASSNHPGVYEQYF.

J is TRBJ2-7 and V is TRBV5-1; 10 bases line up with TRBD1. The CDR3 runs 14 residues. The junction had 8 bases not matched to a gene; V was cut back by 4 bases and J by 7 bases. The germline V gene encodes CDR1 SGHRS and CDR2 YFSETQ. The chain's CDR3 is CASSQPGQGREQYF. The CDR3 DNA reads as TGCGCCAGCAGCCAGCCGGGACAGGGGAGGGAGCAGTACTTC.

The chain combines TRBV11-2 with TRBJ2-7, with 7 bases matching TRBD1. CDR1 SGHAT and CDR2 FQNNGV come from the germline V gene. The CDR3 is 15 amino acids. J was trimmed by 4 bases and V by 0 bases; bases with no gene match: 6. The CDR3 bases are TGTGCCAGCAGCTTAGAGTCAGGGGGTGGGTACGAGCAGTACTTC. It encodes CASSLESGGGYEQYF.

The count of this clone is one. The chain joins TRBV4-1 to TRBJ1-3; D is unclear. V lost 4 bases and J lost 0, with 10 bases in between. Per germline, CDR1 MGHRA and CDR2 YSYEKL. The CDR3 spans 15 residues. CDR3 bases: TGCGCCAGCAGCCCCCAGGTCCTCTCTGGAAACACCATATATTTT. It encodes CASSPQVLSGNTIYF.

V and J are TRBV11-2 and TRBJ2-1; TRBD2 agrees at 12 bases. CDR3 length: 14 amino acids. Germline CDR1 SGHAT, CDR2 FQNNGV. After removal of 6 bases from V and 8 bases from J, the junction contained 5 bases not matched to a gene. CDR3 in DNA: TGTGCCAGCAGGGCTAGCGGGAGGGTGTATGAGCAGTTCTTC. Its translation: CASRASGRVYEQFF.

The rearrangement uses TRBV19 and TRBJ1-4, with D tentatively TRBD1 (6 bases). Germline CDR1 and CDR2: LNHDA and SQIVND (reference sequence). V was clipped by 10 bases and J by 7 bases, with 25 bases between them. The CDR3 consists of 16 residues. This chain's CDR3 is CATSPWGGQEGEKLFF. The CDR3 DNA reads TGTGCCACCTCCCCTTGGGGGGGGCAAGAGGGTGAAAAACTGTTTTTT.

The chain links TRBV9 to TRBJ2-7; TRBD2 agrees at 7 bases. Germline V gene data show CDR1 as SGDLS and CDR2 as YYNGEE. The CDR3 has 15 residues. Trimming at V came to 3 bases and at J to 2 bases, leaving 8 bases not matched to a gene. CDR3 sequence reads: CASSAHSSGAYEQYF. The CDR3 DNA is TGTGCCAGCAGCGCCCATTCTAGCGGTGCCTACGAGCAGTACTTC.

The V and J genes are TRBV5-4 and TRBJ2-3, with a possible D match to TRBD2 (5 bases). The germline V gene encodes CDR1 SGHNT and CDR2 YYREEE (reference sequence). CDR3 length equals 12 residues. Trimming shortened V by 4 bases and J by 10 bases, and 13 bases separated the two germline ends. This CDR3 is CASSAGGYAQYF. DNA for the CDR3: TGTGCCAGCAGCGCCGGCGGGTACGCGCAGTATTTT. Full variable domain (outside the CDR3, taken from reference TRBV5-4 and TRBJ2-3): ETGVTQSPTHLIKTRGQQVTLRCSSQSGHNTVSWYQQALGQGPQFIFQYYREEENGRGNFPPRFSGLQFPNYSSELNVNALELDDSALYLCASSAGGYAQYFGPGTRLTVL.

The gene calls are TRBV7-9 and TRBJ2-1, with 7 bases that match TRBD1. V lost 5 bases, J lost 8 bases, and 9 bases stayed unmatched. In germline, CDR1 is SEHNR, CDR2 FQNEAQ (reference sequence). This CDR3 contains 14 residues. CDR3 in amino acids: CASSQGDPLDEQFF. CDR3 in DNA: TGTGCCAGCAGCCAGGGGGACCCGTTGGATGAGCAGTTCTTC.

This clone was detected once. J is TRBJ2-3 and V is TRBV4-3, with D tentatively TRBD2 (5 bases). Looked up from germline, CDR1 is LGHNA and CDR2 is YSLEER. Trimming pared 1 base from V and 0 bases from J, leaving 11 bases between. The CDR3 runs 16 residues. The CDR3: CASSQGRSGSTDTQYF. The DNA for the CDR3 is TGCGCCAGCAGCCAAGGTCGAAGCGGAAGCACAGATACGCAGTATTTT.

CDR3 DNA sequence: TGTGCCAGCAGTCCCGGGACAGGGTTTAATGAGCAGTTCTTC. As protein: CASSPGTGFNEQFF. The chain joins TRBV27 to TRBJ2-1, with 9 bases matching TRBD1. Germline trimming cut 5 bases from V and 7 bases from J; bases unmatched to any gene: 6. The CDR3 covers 14 residues. Germline V lookup: CDR1 MNHEY, CDR2 SMNVEV (reference sequence).

The rearrangement uses TRBV28 and TRBJ1-4; 8 nucleotides match TRBD1. CDR1 is MDHEN and CDR2 is SYDVKM in the germline V gene. The CDR3 is 15 amino acids. Trimming at V came to 5 bases and at J to 8 bases, leaving 10 bases not matched to a gene. The CDR3: CASSLDREFMEKLFF. CDR3 bases: TGTGCCAGCAGTCTGGACAGGGAGTTTATGGAAAAACTGTTTTTT. The complete variable domain, with remaining parts taken from reference TRBV28 and TRBJ1-4, reads DVKVTQSSRYLVKRTGEKVFLECVQDMDHENMFWYRQDPGLGLRLIYFSYDVKMKEKGDIPEGYSVSREKKERFSLILESASTNQTSMYLCASSLDREFMEKLFFGSGTQLSVL.

This CDR3 is CAISEFATSYAGELFF. CDR3 nucleotides: TGTGCCATCAGTGAGTTTGCGACTAGTTACGCCGGGGAGCTGTTTTTT. The chain carries TRBV10-3 and TRBJ2-2; perhaps TRBD2 as D (6 bases). Trimming stripped 1 base from V and 6 bases from J, with 15 bases between. Germline lookup yields CDR1 ENHRY and CDR2 SYGVKD. The CDR3 contains 16 residues.

The chain recombines TRBV27 with TRBJ2-3, with D unresolved. This CDR3 spans 13 amino acids. Per the germline V gene, CDR1 is MNHEY and CDR2 is SMNVEV (reference sequence). Trimming took off 6 bases at V and 0 bases at J, with 7 bases between the two ends. CDR3 sequence: CASSWASTDTQYF. The CDR3 coding sequence is TGTGCCAGCAGCTGGGCCAGCACAGATACGCAGTATTTT.

The gene calls are TRBV28 and TRBJ1-5; D remains unclear. The CDR3 is 12 amino acids. Germline CDR1 is MDHEN and CDR2 is SYDVKM. Trimming removed 2 bases from V and 15 bases from J, with 14 bases in between. The CDR3 loop is CASSLGPPPGHF. The CDR3 DNA follows: TGTGCCAGCAGTTTAGGGCCCCCGCCCGGGCATTTT. The whole variable domain, filled in from reference TRBV28 and TRBJ1-5, reads DVKVTQSSRYLVKRTGEKVFLECVQDMDHENMFWYRQDPGLGLRLIYFSYDVKMKEKGDIPEGYSVSREKKERFSLILESASTNQTSMYLCASSLGPPPGHFGDGTRLSIL.

The chain's CDR3 is CASSLAGTGSSNEKLFF. Written as DNA, the CDR3 is TGTGCCAGCAGCCTAGCCGGGACAGGGTCGTCTAATGAAAAACTGTTTTTT. The J gene is TRBJ1-4, the V gene TRBV4-2; the match to TRBD1 covers 9 bases. CDR1 LGHNA and CDR2 YNFKEQ come from the germline V gene. V was clipped by 4 bases and J by 3 bases; unmatched bases: 9. This CDR3 region has 17 residues.

V usage is TRBV7-8 and J usage is TRBJ2-3, with D tentatively TRBD2 (6 bases). The length of the CDR3 is 14 residues. The germline V and J ends were trimmed by 3 bases and 0 bases, with 7 bases remaining between them. The germline V gene encodes CDR1 SGHVS and CDR2 FQNEAQ. CDR3 region: CASSLAGSTDTQYF. CDR3 nucleotide sequence: TGTGCCAGCAGCTTGGCGGGAAGCACAGATACGCAGTATTTT.